The clone carrying this TCR beta chain was seen a handful of times. The antigen is unknown. This sample was included in a study of T-cell reconstitution after alpha-beta-depleted transplantation in children. Study-level points and caveats: Newly made T cells mostly supplied T-cell counts and diversity one year after transplant. Alpha-beta T cells about two months after transplant reportedly derived from several hundred expanded graft clones. The high TCRbeta diversity at day 60 in some patients came from surviving recipient T cells and thymic progenitors.

Trimming removed 3 bases at V and 2 bases at J, with 17 bases between. This CDR3 is 16 amino acids long. Germline-derived CDR1 and CDR2 are LNHNV and YYDKDF (reference sequence). A library of TCRbeta sequences, prepared with unique molecular identifiers, was generated. MiXCR, applied by TCRdb to the PCR reads, yields one record per CDR3 protein. The sample holds about 640,000 distinct CDR3 sequences, roughly 13% seen once. The TCR originated in a male patient between 5 and 17 years old who had a stem cell transplant for acute myeloid leukemia, so the T cells may come from the graft donor. The chain employs TRBV15 and TRBJ2-7, with D perhaps TRBD1 (5 bases). The starting material was PBMCs, mostly from graft donor cells, obtained 360 days after TCRalphabeta/CD19-depleted stem cell transplant. In nucleotides, the CDR3 is TGTGCCACCAGCAGTCGGACACCTAATATAGCCTACGAGCAGTACTTC. Its translation: CATSSRTPNIAYEQYF.